This T cell receptor beta chain was sequenced during a study of CXCR3-negative and CXCR3-positive naive CD8 T cells. Study-wide points: For memory CD8+ cells diversity was much lower, but both naive subsets had comparably high diversity. TRB CDR3s of CXCR3-positive naive cells were more hydrophobic than those of CXCR3-negative naive cells. Naive CXCR3-negative cells resembled naive CXCR3-positive cells in TRBV-TRBJ usage; memory cells differed.

The CDR3 extends over 16 amino acids. Germline CDR1 reads MNHNS; CDR2 reads SASEGT. Researchers prepared the TRB cDNA libraries using 5' RACE with UMI labels. Using the 5' RACE reads, TCRdb records one entry per CDR3 protein without DNA. Listed are roughly 5,000 distinct CDR3 sequences; approximately 1.5% falls within the top ten. Sorts performed in triplicate captured hundreds of thousands of cells each from every CD8+ T cell subset. Those CD8+ T cells considered naive were CD45RO-CCR7+CD27+CD95-. In terms of frequency, this clonotype is medium-sized. The antigen is not known. This sequence joins TRBV6-1 and TRBJ2-2; TCRdb proposes TRBD2, but this gene call is untestable without DNA. This TCR was recovered from a human donor in good health. Some clones in this sample may be carry-over from other donors' samples. The sample taken for sequencing was naive CXCR3+ CD8+ T cells from blood. The subset denotes: CD45RO-CCR7+CD27+CD95- naive CD8+ T cells expressing CXCR3 (TNR3+). This CDR3 reads CASSSPTSVNTGELFF.